This T cell receptor (beta chain) was documented in a study of blood T cell repertoires in COVID-19. Study-level background: Samples representing acute and convalescent COVID-19 were sourced from the United States, Italy and Spain. T cells, B-cell-depleted T cells, or PBMCs supplied cDNA or gDNA.

Authors' analysis steps: From reference gene primer amplification, estimates of nucleated cell counts were derived. TCRdb's copy holds only in-frame clones and misses some; the assay was immunoSEQ multiplex PCR. V and J calls and clone size are as listed in that table; D and trimming were resolved from the DNA. Seen here are around 130,000 clones, around 80% observed once, and the top ten hold roughly 16%. This clonotype originated in a man in his 60s with active or convalescent COVID-19. What was sequenced was peripheral blood.

The CDR3 loop is CATSEPPGQGAYGYTF. The CDR3 DNA is TGTGCCACCAGTGAGCCTCCGGGACAGGGGGCCTATGGCTACACCTTC. This chain joins TRBV24-1 and TRBJ1-2, with TRBD1 matching over 12 bases. Germline assignment: CDR1 KGHDR and CDR2 SFDVKD. This CDR3 spans 16 amino acids. Germline trimming cut 4 bases from V and 4 bases from J; bases unmatched to any gene: 6.